The source of this TCR beta chain is a study of T cells in Graves' hyperthyroidism and ophthalmopathy. Overall study context: It was at initial diagnosis, before any treatment, that peripheral blood was collected. Study results and limitations: The model's output predicted ophthalmopathy at a median of roughly 6 months prior to onset.

Using RNA transcripts as the source, TCR beta CDR3 regions were amplified. The HTBI primer set served for first-round RT-PCR of the TCR CDR3. TCRdb processed the multiplex PCR reads anew with MiXCR; each CDR3 protein has one entry. The repertoire holds approximately 610,000 distinct CDR3 sequences, with 16% as singletons. An absence of ophthalmopathy progression within 18 months meant stable Graves' hyperthyroidism. PBMCs stemmed from less than 13 ml fresh peripheral blood. This CDR3 is built from 15 residues. The germline V and J ends were trimmed by 0 bases and 0 bases, with 12 bases remaining between them. The V gene's germline CDR1 is DFQATT and CDR2 SNEGSKA (reference sequence). This clonotype came up many times. Its antigen is unidentified.

The sequencing sample was made of blood. The TCR comes from a young woman with Graves' hyperthyroidism. J is TRBJ2-7 and V is TRBV20-1, with D possibly matching TRBD1 (6 bases). The CDR3 region has the DNA TGCAGTGCTAGAGATCTCACAGGGCCCTCCTACGAGCAGTACTTC. Amino acids: CSARDLTGPSYEQYF.